Below, one T cell receptor (beta chain) is given with its context. This sample was included in a study of blood T cell repertoires in COVID-19. The wider study: Donors in the United States, Italy and Spain gave samples during acute or convalescent COVID-19. The cDNA or gDNA used as material had been derived from T cells, B-cell-depleted T cells, or PBMCs.

The germline V gene encodes CDR1 LNHDA and CDR2 SQIVND (reference sequence). V was pared by 7 bases and J by 1 base, with 11 bases between. The CDR3 spans 14 residues. Individuals drawn from under 30 US areas were about 18 to 89 years old. Authors' processing steps: Amplification of reference gene primers was used by the study to estimate nucleated cell counts. Clones were sequenced by immunoSEQ multiplex PCR, and TCRdb holds only the in-frame ones, with some missing. Clone size and the V and J calls come from that table; the DNA yielded D and trimming. Of about 320,000 clones listed, around 90% are singletons.

Sequencing used PBMCs or T cells enriched from blood (not recorded which). This rearrangement joins TRBV19 to TRBJ2-1, with D perhaps matching TRBD1 (6 bases). The sequence was collected from a man aged 60 to 75 who had recovered from COVID-19. The CDR3 DNA follows: TGTGCCAGTAATGAGGGGGATTCCTACAATGAGCAGTTCTTC. Translated: CASNEGDSYNEQFF.